A single sample is the source of the 29 T cell receptor beta chains below, sequenced in a study of shared clonotypes between healthy human individuals. The data were produced by immunoSEQ multiplex PCR, yet TCRdb's version contains in-frame clones alone and is incomplete. This sample has roughly 520,000 clones; roughly 95% occur once, and the top ten carry under 0.065%. Sequencing was performed on naive CD4+ T cells sorted from blood. The subset is: CD45RA+ positively selected. These receptors originate from a woman aged 25 to 39 in good health.

The chain has TRBV18 and TRBJ2-5; the match to TRBD1 covers 11 bases. The CDR3 extends over 14 amino acids. Germline V gene sequence: CDR1 KGHSH, CDR2 LQKENI. Trimming removed 8 bases from V and 2 bases from J; junction bases left unmatched: 4. CDR3 coding DNA: TGTGCCAGCGTCCGGGACAGGGGGCAAGAGACCCAGTACTTC. This gives the protein CASVRDRGQETQYF. The full variable domain, with the rest looked up from reference TRBV18 and TRBJ2-5, is NAGVMQNPRHLVRRRGQEARLRCSPMKGHSHVYWYRQLPEEGLKFMVYLQKENIIDESGMPKERFSAEFPKEGPSILRIQQVVRGDSAAYFCASVRDRGQETQYFGPGTRLLVL.

The V gene is TRBV25-1, the J gene TRBJ1-4; D call uncertain. V was clipped by 1 base and J by 13 bases, with 13 bases between them. The CDR3 totals 13 residues. Germline V gene data show CDR1 as MGHDK and CDR2 as SYGVNS. For the CDR3, the DNA is TGTGCCAGCAGTGAATCCGGCAGGTTCAGACTGTTTTTT. The encoded protein is CASSESGRFRLFF.

The chain carries TRBV5-1 and TRBJ2-5; 10 bases line up with TRBD2. The CDR3 sequence is 16 residues long. From germline, CDR1 is SGHRS and CDR2 YFSETQ. Unmatched junction bases numbered 8, after V lost 2 bases and J lost 4 bases. CDR3 sequence: CASSFPLAGVGETQYF. The CDR3 nucleotides are TGCGCCAGCAGCTTCCCCCTAGCGGGAGTGGGAGAGACCCAGTACTTC. Together with reference TRBV5-1 and TRBJ2-5, the CDR3 gives the full variable domain: KAGVTQTPRYLIKTRGQQVTLSCSPISGHRSVSWYQQTPGQGLQFLFEYFSETQRNKGNFPGRFSGRQFSNSRSEMNVSTLELGDSALYLCASSFPLAGVGETQYFGPGTRLLVL.

The rearrangement links TRBV5-1 to TRBJ1-5; no definite D call. V lost 0 bases to trimming and J lost 2 bases, with 6 bases between them. This CDR3 region has 14 residues. Germline CDR1 is SGHRS and CDR2 is YFSETQ. The CDR3 DNA sequence: TGCGCCAGCAGCTTGGAAACAGGCAATCAGCCCCAGCATTTT. Its translation is CASSLETGNQPQHF.

The chain combines TRBV2 with TRBJ2-6, with a weak D call TRBD2 (6 bases). Germline values: CDR1 SNHLY, CDR2 FYNNEI. V was clipped by 9 bases and J by 0 bases, with 21 bases between them. This CDR3 has 18 residues. CDR3 in DNA: TGTGCCAGTGCACCTCGGGGGTCTATCGCCTCTGGGGCCAACGTCCTGACTTTC. It encodes CASAPRGSIASGANVLTF.

This clone has a single count. The CDR3 DNA reads TGTGCCAGCAGCCAAGCGGAGAACCCGACCTACGAGCAGTACTTC. Translation gives CASSQAENPTYEQYF. The V gene is TRBV4-2, the J gene TRBJ2-5; D gene unclear. Judging by the DNA end, TRBJ2-7 fits better; the J call may be wrong. Germline-derived CDR1 and CDR2 are LGHNA and YNFKEQ. CDR3 length: 15 residues.

CDR3 sequence (DNA): TGTGCCAGCAGTCCCTTAGCGGGTAGCTCCTACGAGCAGTACTTC. Protein product: CASSPLAGSSYEQYF. J is TRBJ2-7 and V is TRBV27, with TRBD2 matching 7 bases. V shed 5 bases, J shed 0 bases, and the junction held 7 bases outside the gene matches. Germline CDR1 and CDR2: MNHEY and SMNVEV (reference sequence). The CDR3 runs to 15 residues.

The rearrangement links TRBV19 to TRBJ1-1; no definite D call. V lost 2 bases, J lost 1 base, and 8 bases lay in between. Germline V gives CDR1 LNHDA, CDR2 SQIVND (reference sequence). The CDR3 extends over 14 amino acids. In nucleotides, the CDR3 is TGTGCCAGTAGTATAAATTTTGAGAACACTGAAGCTTTCTTT. Amino acid sequence: CASSINFENTEAFF.

The chain uses TRBV5-1 and TRBJ2-7, with 7 nucleotides matching TRBD1. Unmatched junction bases numbered 3, after V lost 1 base and J lost 2 bases. CDR3 length: 14 residues. Germline V gene lookup returns CDR1 SGHRS and CDR2 YFSETQ. The CDR3 region is CASSLTGVTYEQYF. The CDR3 DNA reads as TGCGCCAGCAGCTTGACAGGGGTGACCTACGAGCAGTACTTC.

The chain recombines TRBV5-4 with TRBJ2-2, with 7 bases matching TRBD1. Germline CDR1 SGHNT, CDR2 YYREEE (reference sequence). The trim removed 2 bases at V and 7 bases at J, leaving 11 bases unmatched. There are 16 residues in the CDR3. In DNA, the CDR3 is TGTGCCAGCAGCTTTCCAAGGGGGCTTGAGGTCGGGGAGCTGTTTTTT. This translates into CASSFPRGLEVGELFF.

The chain joins TRBV28 to TRBJ2-7; no definite D call. V dropped 7 bases and J dropped 1 base, with 8 bases sitting between them. The CDR3 has 12 residues. Looked up from germline, CDR1 is MDHEN and CDR2 is SYDVKM. The CDR3 loop reads CASTGASYEQYF. Written as DNA, the CDR3 is TGTGCCAGCACCGGAGCATCCTACGAGCAGTACTTC.

This chain uses TRBV27 with TRBJ2-2; D remains unclear. The CDR3 is made up of 15 amino acids. V was trimmed by 3 bases and J by 0 bases, leaving 8 bases between them. CDR1 and CDR2 (germline): MNHEY, SMNVEV (reference sequence). CDR3 loop: CASSFDLANTGELFF. CDR3 in DNA: TGTGCCAGCAGTTTTGACCTGGCGAACACCGGGGAGCTGTTTTTT.

The genes are TRBV5-8 and TRBJ1-4; 7 nucleotides align to TRBD1. The germline V gene has CDR1 SGHTS and CDR2 YDEGEE. The CDR3 length is 14 residues. After removal of 0 bases from V and 5 bases from J, the junction contained 1 base not matched to a gene. The CDR3, as DNA: TGTGCCAGCAGCTTGGGAGGGGGCAATGAAAAACTGTTTTTT. This sequence encodes CASSLGGGNEKLFF. The complete variable domain, with remaining parts taken from reference TRBV5-8 and TRBJ1-4, reads EAGVTQSPTHLIKTRGQQATLRCSPISGHTSVYWYQQALGLGLQFLLWYDEGEERNRGNFPPRFSGRQFPNYSSELNVNALELEDSALYLCASSLGGGNEKLFFGSGTQLSVL.

The rearrangement links TRBV19 to TRBJ1-2; the D gene is possibly TRBD1 (5 bases). Germline assignment: CDR1 LNHDA and CDR2 SQIVND (reference sequence). The length of the CDR3 is 15 residues. Trimming stripped 0 bases from V and 4 bases from J, with 12 bases between. The CDR3 is CASSIDKGRVYGYTF. The CDR3 coding sequence is TGTGCCAGTAGTATAGATAAGGGGCGCGTCTATGGCTACACCTTC.

The J gene is TRBJ1-3, the V gene TRBV10-1; D is unclear. CDR3 length: 17 amino acids. Germline CDR1 and CDR2: WNHNN and SYGVQD (reference sequence). V dropped 0 bases and J dropped 7 bases, with 19 bases sitting between them. The CDR3 spells CASSESRQKTLGNTIYF. CDR3 DNA: TGCGCCAGCAGTGAGTCGAGGCAGAAGACTCTGGGGAACACCATATATTTT.

This chain links TRBV10-3 with TRBJ2-7, with D possibly being TRBD1 or TRBD2 (5 bases each). The CDR3 extends over 14 amino acids. Looked up from germline, CDR1 is ENHRY and CDR2 is SYGVKD. Between the trimmed V and J ends, which lost 2 bases and 1 base, there was a span of 9 bases. In DNA form, the CDR3 reads TGTGCCATCAGTGAGGCATGGGGGTCCTACGAGCAGTACTTC. This encodes CAISEAWGSYEQYF.

CDR3 nucleotide sequence: TGTGCCAGCTCACCGTGGGGGTACGAGCAGTACTTC. This encodes CASSPWGYEQYF. The chain has TRBV18 and TRBJ2-7; D possibly uses TRBD1 or TRBD2 (5 bases each). Looked up from germline, CDR1 is KGHSH and CDR2 is LQKENI. CDR3 length: 12 residues. Trimming took 3 bases from V and 4 from J, leaving 7 bases between them.

V gene TRBV5-1 combines with J gene TRBJ2-7; possibly TRBD1 for D (5 bases). V shed 3 bases and J shed 2 bases, with 18 bases lying between them. Germline CDR1 is SGHRS and CDR2 is YFSETQ. This CDR3 has 16 amino acids. This chain's CDR3 is CASSSNLKRGTYEQYF. In DNA form, the CDR3 reads TGCGCCAGCAGCTCAAACCTAAAAAGGGGAACCTACGAGCAGTACTTC.

The CDR3 bases are TGTGCCAGCAGCTTTACAGGGACCCCGGGGGGCGAGCAGTACTTC. It codes for CASSFTGTPGGEQYF. The chain employs TRBV7-2 and TRBJ2-7; a weak D match, TRBD2 (7 bases). The CDR3 consists of 15 residues. V lost 3 bases and J 6 bases, leaving 18 bases between the germline ends. Looked up from germline, CDR1 is SGHTA and CDR2 is FQGNSA.

J is TRBJ2-2 and V is TRBV28, with D perhaps matching TRBD2 (5 bases). The CDR3 has 14 residues. The germline V and J ends were trimmed by 3 bases and 4 bases, with 9 bases remaining between them. Per germline, CDR1 MDHEN and CDR2 SYDVKM. The CDR3: CASSLLGVTGELFF. The CDR3 DNA is TGTGCCAGCAGTTTGTTGGGAGTCACCGGGGAGCTGTTTTTT. Full variable domain (outside the CDR3, taken from reference TRBV28 and TRBJ2-2): DVKVTQSSRYLVKRTGEKVFLECVQDMDHENMFWYRQDPGLGLRLIYFSYDVKMKEKGDIPEGYSVSREKKERFSLILESASTNQTSMYLCASSLLGVTGELFFGEGSRLTVL.

CDR3 region: CASSSEGQGFSGANVLTF. DNA for the CDR3: TGTGCCAGTAGTAGTGAGGGACAGGGGTTCTCTGGGGCCAACGTCCTGACTTTC. The rearrangement links TRBV19 to TRBJ2-6; 10 bases are shared with TRBD1. The V gene's germline CDR1 is LNHDA and CDR2 SQIVND (reference sequence). The V segment lost 4 bases and the J segment 0 bases; nucleotides outside the gene matches: 6. CDR3 size: 18 residues.

This clone was observed a single time. This chain links TRBV2 with TRBJ2-1; TRBD2 agrees at 9 bases. Germline V CDR1 and CDR2: SNHLY, FYNNEI. This CDR3 contains 14 residues. V dropped 8 bases and J dropped 4; count of bases not matched to a gene: 6. The CDR3 region is CASSVTSGYNEQFF. CDR3 bases: TGTGCCAGCTCCGTGACTAGCGGATACAATGAGCAGTTCTTC.

This rearrangement joins TRBV5-1 to TRBJ2-7; the match to TRBD2 covers 11 bases. From germline, CDR1 is SGHRS and CDR2 YFSETQ. The CDR3 loop spans 15 amino acids. Unmatched junction bases numbered 4, after V lost 1 base and J lost 4 bases. The CDR3 DNA reads TGCGCCAGCAGCTTGCTTAGCGGGAGGGAATACGAGCAGTACTTC. It codes for CASSLLSGREYEQYF.

The V call is TRBV27, the J call TRBJ2-7; TRBD1 agrees at 9 bases. The CDR3 is 14 amino acids. CDR1 and CDR2 (germline): MNHEY, SMNVEV (reference sequence). The V segment lost 3 bases and the J segment 6 bases; nucleotides outside the gene matches: 6. DNA for the CDR3: TGTGCCAGCAGTTTCGGGACAGGGCAGGCCGAGCAGTACTTC. This encodes CASSFGTGQAEQYF.

V and J are TRBV4-1 and TRBJ2-2; D perhaps matches TRBD2 (5 bases). Trimming left V 1 base short and J 4 bases short, with 13 bases between. The germline V gene has CDR1 MGHRA and CDR2 YSYEKL. The CDR3 consists of 16 residues. This CDR3 reads CASSQVGSLRTGELFF. Written as DNA, the CDR3 is TGCGCCAGCAGCCAAGTAGGGAGCCTGCGCACCGGGGAGCTGTTTTTT.

This CDR3 is CASRQLAGATDTQYF. The CDR3 DNA sequence: TGTGCCAGCAGACAACTAGCGGGAGCAACAGATACGCAGTATTTT. The chain employs TRBV2 and TRBJ2-3, with 11 nucleotides matching TRBD2. CDR3 length: 15 amino acids. Germline V CDR1 and CDR2: SNHLY, FYNNEI. V lost 6 bases and J lost 3; bases outside the gene matches: 5.

The chain joins TRBV5-4 to TRBJ1-2; D not resolved. Trimming stripped 1 base from V and 2 bases from J, with 6 bases between. There are 13 residues in the CDR3. The germline V gene has CDR1 SGHNT and CDR2 YYREEE (reference sequence). The DNA of the CDR3 is TGTGCCAGCAGCTTGAGTCAGAACTATGGCTACACCTTC. Translating it yields CASSLSQNYGYTF.

V usage is TRBV19 and J usage is TRBJ1-5; possible D gene TRBD1, 5 bases. This CDR3 has 13 amino acids. V lost 9 bases and J 4 bases, leaving 13 bases between the germline ends. CDR1 is LNHDA, CDR2 SQIVND, per germline (reference sequence). As DNA, the CDR3 is TGTGCCAGCCGGGACTTCCCGAATCAGCCCCAGCATTTT. Translating it yields CASRDFPNQPQHF. Complete variable domain (other parts from reference TRBV19 and TRBJ1-5): DGGITQSPKYLFRKEGQNVTLSCEQNLNHDAMYWYRQDPGQGLRLIYYSQIVNDFQKGDIAEGYSVSREKKESFPLTVTSAQKNPTAFYLCASRDFPNQPQHFGDGTRLSIL.

The CDR3, as DNA: TGTGCCAGCAACCCCTTCCAGTACCAAGAGACCCAGTACTTC. Translating gives CASNPFQYQETQYF. V usage is TRBV7-9 and J usage is TRBJ2-5; D is ambiguous. Germline V gene lookup returns CDR1 SEHNR and CDR2 FQNEAQ (reference sequence). The CDR3 length is 14 residues. The V end lost 7 bases, the J end lost 0 bases, and 12 bases lay between the germline ends.